This note documents a single TCR beta chain sequence. These data are taken from a study of blood T cell repertoires in COVID-19. Study details: Nucleic acid was either cDNA or gDNA, and it came from T cells, B-cell-depleted T cells, or PBMCs.

Living in 24 US areas, the participants were between 18 and 89 years of age. Someone with COVID-19 had been met by exposed participants within 2 weeks before study entry. Per the germline V gene, CDR1 is SGHNT and CDR2 is YYREEE (reference sequence). Trimming removed 4 bases from V and 4 bases from J, with 11 bases in between. The CDR3 spans 13 residues. The authors' processing: Estimation of nucleated cell counts was performed using reference gene primer amplification. TCRdb keeps only in-frame clones here, not all; method: immunoSEQ multiplex PCR. V and J calls and clone size are given by that table; D and trimming were obtained from the DNA. The profile covers about 220,000 clones, with 83% appearing a single time and approximately 4.9% taken by the ten largest.

This TCR came from a woman aged 50 to 60 who had been exposed to COVID-19. V and J are TRBV5-4 and TRBJ1-2, with D perhaps matching TRBD1 (6 bases). Material: PBMCs or T cells enriched from blood (not recorded which). The CDR3 loop reads CASSPRGSYGYTF. As DNA, the CDR3 is TGTGCCAGCAGCCCGAGGGGGAGCTATGGCTACACCTTC.